Following are 30 T cell receptor beta chains from one sample sequenced in a study of cytomegalovirus exposure and HLA in healthy donors. PCR involved 60 Vbeta and 13 Jbeta primers. The assay was immunoSEQ multiplex PCR, and TCRdb's table has in-frame clones only and misses some. The table has hundreds of thousands of clones, 75% to 85% seen once; the top ten hold 2.7%. The specimen was PBMCs. Receptor source: a woman aged 60 to 75 in good health and CMV-seropositive.

J is TRBJ2-3 and V is TRBV19; D not certain. V dropped 5 bases and J dropped 3 bases, with 6 bases sitting between them. The length of the CDR3 is 12 residues. CDR1 and CDR2 from the germline V gene are LNHDA and SQIVND (reference sequence). The CDR3 is CASSSRTDTQYF. The CDR3 bases are TGTGCCAGTAGTTCGCGGACAGATACGCAGTATTTT.

This clone was counted a single time. The CDR3 here is CAWTRDRGYEQYF. In DNA form, the CDR3 reads TGTGCCTGGACTCGGGACAGGGGGTACGAGCAGTACTTC. The chain uses TRBV30 and TRBJ2-7, with 11 bases aligning to TRBD1. Germline loops: CDR1 GTSNPN, CDR2 SVGIG (reference sequence). This CDR3 has 13 residues. After removal of 4 bases from V and 4 bases from J, the junction contained 3 bases not matched to a gene.

This chain links TRBV28 with TRBJ1-2; D not resolved. Germline V CDR1 and CDR2: MDHEN, SYDVKM. CDR3 length: 14 residues. The V gene lost 2 bases and the J gene lost 5 bases, with 12 bases spanning the gap. The CDR3 coding sequence is TGTGCCAGCAGTTTAGGGCAGACCCCTTATGGCTACACCTTC. Translation gives CASSLGQTPYGYTF.

V and J are TRBV4-3 and TRBJ2-6; D might be TRBD1 (6 bases). This CDR3 has 16 amino acids. Trimming left V 2 bases short and J 1 base short, with 9 bases between. Germline V gene lookup returns CDR1 LGHNA and CDR2 YSLEER. The DNA of the CDR3 is TGCGCCAGCAGCCAATTACAGGGTTCTGGGGCCAACGTCCTGACTTTC. Translating it yields CASSQLQGSGANVLTF.

The chain employs TRBV18 and TRBJ1-2; 8 bases are a match to TRBD1. V lost 8 bases to trimming and J lost 1 base; unmatched junction nucleotides: 6. CDR1 is KGHSH, CDR2 LQKENI, per germline. The CDR3 is 14 amino acids. CDR3 coding DNA: TGTGCCAGCGCGGACAGGGACTATAACTATGGCTACACCTTC. This gives the protein CASADRDYNYGYTF.

The count of this clone is one. This chain links TRBV9 with TRBJ1-4, with TRBD1 matching 10 bases. The CDR3 is made up of 14 amino acids. V shed 2 bases, J shed 7 bases, and the junction held 2 bases outside the gene matches. The germline CDR1 and CDR2 sequences are SGDLS and YYNGEE. For the CDR3, the DNA is TGTGCCAGCAGCGTTGGGACAGGGGCTGAAAAACTGTTTTTT. Translating it yields CASSVGTGAEKLFF. The full variable domain, rest sourced from reference TRBV9 and TRBJ1-4, is DSGVTQTPKHLITATGQRVTLRCSPRSGDLSVYWYQQSLDQGLQFLIQYYNGEERAKGNILERFSAQQFPDLHSELNLSSLELGDSALYFCASSVGTGAEKLFFGSGTQLSVL.

V usage is TRBV5-6 and J usage is TRBJ2-5, with 9 bases that match TRBD2. Losses at the gene ends were 6 bases for V and 0 bases for J; bases not matched to a gene: 6. This CDR3 has 15 amino acids. Germline V gene data show CDR1 as SGHDT and CDR2 as YYEEEE. The DNA for the CDR3 is TGTGCCAGCATCAGAAGACTAGCGGACCAAGAGACCCAGTACTTC. The encoded protein is CASIRRLADQETQYF.

The gene calls are TRBV19 and TRBJ2-3; the D gene is possibly TRBD2 (6 bases). V lost 3 bases, J lost 6 bases, and 7 bases lay in between. Germline V CDR1 and CDR2: LNHDA, SQIVND (reference sequence). This CDR3 has 12 residues. CDR3 DNA sequence: TGTGCCAGTAGTATTCGGGGGGATACGCAGTATTTT. Residues: CASSIRGDTQYF.

The rearrangement links TRBV5-1 to TRBJ2-2, with 7 bases fitting TRBD1. This CDR3 is 15 amino acids long. The germline CDR1 and CDR2 sequences are SGHRS and YFSETQ. After removal of 2 bases from V and 1 base from J, the junction contained 2 bases not matched to a gene. The CDR3 DNA follows: TGCGCCAGCAGCTTTGGACAGGTGAACACCGGGGAGCTGTTTTTT. Its protein is CASSFGQVNTGELFF.

This sequence joins TRBV9 and TRBJ2-5; the D gene is possibly TRBD1 (5 bases). The CDR3 contains 13 residues. CDR1 SGDLS and CDR2 YYNGEE come from the germline V gene. The germline V and J ends were trimmed by 5 bases and 4 bases, with 12 bases remaining between them. CDR3 in DNA: TGTGCCAGCAGAGGACGTCAGGGAGAGACCCAGTACTTC. Its translation: CASRGRQGETQYF.

This clone turned up a few times. The chain uses TRBV6-5 and TRBJ1-3, with 7 bases lining up with TRBD1. The CDR3 is made up of 15 amino acids. V dropped 6 bases and J dropped 0; count of bases not matched to a gene: 5. Germline V lookup: CDR1 MNHEY, CDR2 SVGAGI. CDR3 in amino acids: CASSAGQFSGNTIYF. The CDR3 nucleotides read TGTGCCAGCAGCGCGGGACAGTTCTCTGGAAACACCATATATTTT.

Only a few counts were recorded for this clone. V gene TRBV5-1 combines with J gene TRBJ2-7; 8 bases are a match to TRBD2. The germline V gene encodes CDR1 SGHRS and CDR2 YFSETQ. After removal of 4 bases from V and 4 bases from J, the junction contained 4 bases not matched to a gene. This CDR3 comprises 13 residues. The CDR3 here is CASSTGGPYEQYF. CDR3 coding DNA: TGCGCCAGCAGCACGGGAGGGCCATACGAGCAGTACTTC.

J is TRBJ1-3 and V is TRBV5-8; no clear D. Trimming cost V 4 bases and J 0 bases, with 11 bases left between them. Germline CDR1 SGHTS, CDR2 YDEGEE. The length of the CDR3 is 15 residues. The CDR3 DNA reads TGTGCCAGCAGCCCGGGAGGATTCTCTGGAAACACCATATATTTT. It is translated as CASSPGGFSGNTIYF. Drawing the rest from reference TRBV5-8 and TRBJ1-3, the complete variable domain is EAGVTQSPTHLIKTRGQQATLRCSPISGHTSVYWYQQALGLGLQFLLWYDEGEERNRGNFPPRFSGRQFPNYSSELNVNALELEDSALYLCASSPGGFSGNTIYFGEGSWLTVV.

In this sample, this clone turned up a few times. The rearrangement links TRBV19 to TRBJ2-7; TRBD2 is a possible D gene (6 bases). Trimming removed 10 bases from V and 3 bases from J, with 22 bases in between. The CDR3 runs 15 residues. The germline gives CDR1 LNHDA, CDR2 SQIVND (reference sequence). The CDR3 is CATSLGTSLYYEQYF. The CDR3 bases are TGTGCCACTTCCCTAGGCACTAGCCTTTACTACGAGCAGTACTTC.

Worth noting for this clone: Sequence at one end of the junction differs from germline and may be a read error. The chain has TRBV10-3 and TRBJ1-4, with a tentative D call TRBD1 (6 bases). CDR1 is ENHRY, CDR2 SYGVKD, per germline. The CDR3 consists of 17 residues. The CDR3 nucleotides are TGTGCCAGCAGTATAACCGGGACACCGAGCATCCATGAAAAACTGTTTTTT. Translated, it gives CASSITGTPSIHEKLFF.

Only a few counts were recorded for this clone. The CDR3 loop is CASSLSTGPSPLHF. CDR3 bases: TGCGCCAGCAGCTTGTCGACAGGGCCTTCACCCCTCCACTTT. This sequence joins TRBV5-1 and TRBJ1-6, with 7 nucleotides matching TRBD1. V shed 1 base, J shed 9 bases, and the junction held 4 bases outside the gene matches. The length of the CDR3 is 14 residues. Germline V lookup: CDR1 SGHRS, CDR2 YFSETQ.

This CDR3 is CASSPQTGTGLPYEQYF. In DNA form, the CDR3 reads TGTGCCAGCAGCCCGCAAACCGGGACAGGGCTCCCCTACGAGCAGTACTTC. V usage is TRBV9 and J usage is TRBJ2-7, with 9 nucleotides matching TRBD1. CDR3 length: 17 residues. From germline, CDR1 is SGDLS and CDR2 YYNGEE. V was pared by 4 bases and J by 2 bases, with 13 bases of the junction left unmatched.

The J gene is TRBJ1-1, the V gene TRBV7-2, with D possibly TRBD1 on 5 matching bases. Germline V lookup: CDR1 SGHTA, CDR2 FQGNSA. The V and J ends lost 3 bases and 0 bases respectively, with 8 bases between them. This CDR3 spans 14 amino acids. The CDR3 spells CASSLTEMNTEAFF. As DNA, the CDR3 is TGTGCCAGCAGCTTGACAGAGATGAACACTGAAGCTTTCTTT.

A few counts support this clone. V gene TRBV7-9 combines with J gene TRBJ2-7, with 7 positions matching TRBD1. The CDR3 spans 13 residues. Germline loops: CDR1 SEHNR, CDR2 FQNEAQ (reference sequence). Losses at the gene ends were 5 bases for V and 4 bases for J; bases not matched to a gene: 5. The CDR3 loop is CASSVQGWYEQYF. In DNA, the CDR3 is TGTGCCAGCAGCGTACAGGGGTGGTACGAGCAGTACTTC.

The chain couples TRBV18 to TRBJ2-1; D perhaps matches TRBD2 (5 bases). Germline V CDR1 and CDR2: KGHSH, LQKENI. Trimming left V 4 bases short and J 5 bases short, with 9 bases between. The CDR3 has 13 residues. The CDR3 sequence is CASSLAHNNEQFF. The CDR3 nucleotides read TGTGCCAGCTCACTAGCGCATAACAATGAGCAGTTCTTC.

On this clone: A read error may account for a junction end that differs from germline. The genes are TRBV7-9 and TRBJ1-2; TRBD1 is a possible D gene (5 bases). This CDR3 has 16 amino acids. CDR1 SEHNR and CDR2 FQNEAQ come from the germline V gene (reference sequence). DNA of the CDR3: TGTTCCAGCAGCTTTGGGTCCGCAGGGCTTGACTATGGCTACACCTTC. Translation gives CSSSFGSAGLDYGYTF.

A few counts support this clone. The J gene is TRBJ1-3, the V gene TRBV29-1; D is possibly TRBD1 (5 bases). The CDR3 sequence is 11 residues long. The ends were cut back, 0 bases at V and 16 bases at J, with 13 bases in the middle. Looked up from germline, CDR1 is SQVTM and CDR2 is ANQGSEA. CDR3 sequence (DNA): TGCAGCGTTGAAGATCAGGGCAGCGGGTATTTT. It yields the protein CSVEDQGSGYF.

This chain uses TRBV2 with TRBJ2-1; D remains unclear. The CDR3 has 14 residues. CDR1 and CDR2 from the germline V gene are SNHLY and FYNNEI. Between the trimmed V and J ends, which lost 1 base and 0 bases, there was a span of 4 bases. The CDR3 protein is CASSEDFSYNEQFF. DNA of the CDR3: TGTGCCAGCAGTGAAGACTTCTCCTACAATGAGCAGTTCTTC.

The J gene is TRBJ2-3, the V gene TRBV9; D gene ambiguous. The germline gives CDR1 SGDLS, CDR2 YYNGEE. This CDR3 spans 14 amino acids. The V gene lost 0 bases and the J gene lost 2 bases, with 7 bases spanning the gap. The chain's CDR3 is CASSVATYTDTQYF. CDR3 DNA: TGTGCCAGCAGCGTAGCCACATACACAGATACGCAGTATTTT.

The rearrangement uses TRBV30 and TRBJ2-3, with 8 bases lining up with TRBD2. With V trimmed by 2 bases and J by 8 bases, 0 bases remained unmatched. The CDR3 is 11 amino acids. CDR1 is GTSNPN, CDR2 SVGIG, per germline (reference sequence). The CDR3 sequence: CAWSTSGTQYF. The CDR3 region has the DNA TGTGCCTGGAGTACTAGCGGTACGCAGTATTTT.

J is TRBJ2-5 and V is TRBV10-3, with 8 bases fitting TRBD1. Judging by the DNA end, TRBJ2-7 fits better; the J call may be wrong. Germline V gives CDR1 ENHRY, CDR2 SYGVKD. This CDR3 has 14 amino acids. This chain's CDR3 is CASVAGGTSYEQYF. The CDR3 nucleotides are TGTGCCAGCGTGGCAGGGGGCACCTCGTACGAGCAGTACTTC.

The chain is built from TRBV5-6 and TRBJ2-5; possibly TRBD1 for D (5 bases). The V end was cut by 0 bases, the J end by 5 bases, with 17 bases between. The CDR3 length is 16 residues. The germline V gene has CDR1 SGHDT and CDR2 YYEEEE. For the CDR3, the DNA is TGTGCCAGCAGCTTGGGACAGTTAGAAGGTTTGGAGACCCAGTACTTC. Amino acids: CASSLGQLEGLETQYF.

This chain uses TRBV14 with TRBJ2-5; D ambiguous. Germline V lookup: CDR1 SGHDN, CDR2 FVKESK. The germline V and J ends were trimmed by 3 bases and 5 bases, with 13 bases remaining between them. The CDR3 extends over 14 amino acids. This CDR3 is CASSQNYPGETQYF. Written as DNA, the CDR3 is TGTGCCAGCAGCCAGAACTACCCCGGGGAGACCCAGTACTTC.

This sequence joins TRBV27 and TRBJ1-2; TRBD1 aligns across 9 bases. CDR1 and CDR2 (germline): MNHEY, SMNVEV (reference sequence). Germline trimming cut 0 bases from V and 7 bases from J; bases unmatched to any gene: 3. This CDR3 has 14 residues. DNA of the CDR3: TGTGCCAGCAGTTTATCGGGGACAGGGAGTGGCTACACCTTC. Protein sequence: CASSLSGTGSGYTF.

About this clone: The sample has other DNA sequences that encode this CDR3 too. V gene TRBV6-6 combines with J gene TRBJ1-2, with D tentatively TRBD1 (5 bases). Germline V gene sequence: CDR1 MNHNY, CDR2 SVGAGI (reference sequence). This CDR3 is 14 amino acids long. Trimming left V 0 bases short and J 1 base short, with 6 bases between. DNA for the CDR3: TGTGCCAGCAGTTACTCGGGGGGTAACTATGGCTACACCTTC. This sequence encodes CASSYSGGNYGYTF.